The next 19 T cell receptor beta chains were all read from a single sample in a study of shared clonotypes between healthy human individuals. Assay used: immunoSEQ multiplex PCR; TCRdb lists only in-frame clones, some missing. The repertoire holds roughly 2 million clones, with about 94% as singletons. Only CD45RO-negative cells positively selected for CCR7 counted as naive CD8 cells, so terminally differentiated effector memory CD45RA+ cells were excluded. Sequenced: naive CD8+ T cells sorted from blood. The receptor set was obtained from a man aged 18-30 years in good health.

The chain joins TRBV6-1 to TRBJ2-2; D remains ambiguous. This CDR3 comprises 14 residues. The V end lost 3 bases, the J end lost 6 bases, and 11 bases lay between the germline ends. The germline V gene has CDR1 MNHNS and CDR2 SASEGT. CDR3 amino acids: CASSDLLVAGELFF. CDR3 sequence (DNA): TGTGCCAGCAGTGACCTCCTGGTCGCCGGGGAGCTGTTTTTT.

V gene TRBV5-6 combines with J gene TRBJ1-5, with TRBD1 matching 12 bases. Germline CDR1 reads SGHDT; CDR2 reads YYEEEE. Trimming at V came to 3 bases and at J to 3 bases, leaving 13 bases not matched to a gene. The CDR3 is 19 amino acids. Written as DNA, the CDR3 is TGTGCCAGCAGCTACCGGGACAGGGGGCGATCAGGGCCCAATCAGCCCCAGCATTTT. Residues: CASSYRDRGRSGPNQPQHF. The full variable domain, with the rest looked up from reference TRBV5-6 and TRBJ1-5, is DAGVTQSPTHLIKTRGQQVTLRCSPKSGHDTVSWYQQALGQGPQFIFQYYEEEERQRGNFPDRFSGHQFPNYSSELNVNALLLGDSALYLCASSYRDRGRSGPNQPQHFGDGTRLSIL.

V and J are TRBV5-6 and TRBJ1-1; D is unresolved. CDR1 is SGHDT, CDR2 YYEEEE, per germline. The CDR3 has 12 residues. Trimming removed 4 bases at V and 7 bases at J, with 11 bases between. CDR3 loop: CASSEDRVEAFF. The CDR3 coding sequence is TGTGCCAGCAGCGAGGACCGGGTTGAAGCTTTCTTT.

This chain joins TRBV10-3 and TRBJ1-2; perhaps TRBD1 as D (5 bases). CDR1 and CDR2 (germline): ENHRY, SYGVKD. Trimming took 10 bases from V and 0 from J, leaving 18 bases between them. CDR3 length: 15 amino acids. This chain's CDR3 is CATTGTESSNYGYTF. The CDR3 coding sequence is TGTGCCACGACTGGGACGGAGTCCTCTAACTATGGCTACACCTTC.

This chain links TRBV5-1 with TRBJ2-2; D uncertain. The germline CDR1 and CDR2 sequences are SGHRS and YFSETQ. V lost 2 bases and J lost 0, with 5 bases in between. CDR3 length: 14 residues. The CDR3 coding sequence is TGCGCCAGCAGCTTTGGGGCGAACACCGGGGAGCTGTTTTTT. It codes for CASSFGANTGELFF.

V usage is TRBV11-2 and J usage is TRBJ1-6; D perhaps matches TRBD1 (6 bases). The CDR3 is made up of 15 amino acids. Trimming cost V 0 bases and J 10 bases, with 13 bases left between them. CDR1 and CDR2 from the germline V gene are SGHAT and FQNNGV. The CDR3 bases are TGTGCCAGCAGCTTAGACAGGGGAGTATGGTCACCCCTCCACTTT. Translating gives CASSLDRGVWSPLHF.

The CDR3 sequence is CASTEATVPYEQYF. CDR3 coding DNA: TGTGCCAGCACCGAAGCAACTGTGCCCTACGAGCAGTACTTC. The chain employs TRBV2 and TRBJ2-7; the D is unclear. V was cut by 7 bases and J by 2 bases, with 15 bases left in between. Germline assignment: CDR1 SNHLY and CDR2 FYNNEI. The CDR3 spans 14 residues.

The chain has TRBV6-5 and TRBJ2-2, with D tentatively TRBD1 (5 bases). This CDR3 region has 14 residues. Germline assignment: CDR1 MNHEY and CDR2 SVGAGI. V was pared by 3 bases and J by 5 bases, with 10 bases between. CDR3 sequence: CASSYNAGTGELFF. The CDR3 region has the DNA TGTGCCAGCAGTTATAACGCAGGGACCGGGGAGCTGTTTTTT.

The chain combines TRBV30 with TRBJ2-7; perhaps TRBD2 as D (6 bases). Germline V CDR1 and CDR2: GTSNPN, SVGIG (reference sequence). Between the trimmed V and J ends, which lost 2 bases and 3 bases, there was a span of 11 bases. The CDR3 consists of 13 residues. The CDR3 protein is CAWSPRENYEQYF. CDR3 bases: TGTGCCTGGAGTCCCCGGGAGAACTACGAGCAGTACTTC.

The chain combines TRBV4-1 with TRBJ2-1, with TRBD2 identical over 10 bases. J gave up 0 bases and V 3 bases, and 5 bases lay outside the gene matches. Per the germline V gene, CDR1 is MGHRA and CDR2 is YSYEKL. This CDR3 has 17 residues. CDR3 amino acids: CASSHQLAGSSYNEQFF. CDR3 coding DNA: TGCGCCAGCAGCCACCAACTAGCGGGGAGCTCCTACAATGAGCAGTTCTTC.

The chain carries TRBV2 and TRBJ1-2; tentative D call: TRBD1 (5 bases). Germline values: CDR1 SNHLY, CDR2 FYNNEI. Trimming cost V 3 bases and J 4 bases, with 9 bases left between them. The CDR3 consists of 13 residues. The CDR3 sequence is CASSDDSFYGYTF. The CDR3 DNA is TGTGCCAGCAGTGATGACAGCTTCTATGGCTACACCTTC.

The V gene is TRBV6-7, the J gene TRBJ1-1; D call uncertain. TRBV6-7 counts as an open reading frame of uncertain function. V lost 6 bases to trimming and J lost 0 bases, with 8 bases between them. This CDR3 has 13 residues. The CDR3 region is CASRRDMNTEAFF. The CDR3 DNA sequence: TGTGCCAGCAGGAGAGACATGAACACTGAAGCTTTCTTT.

The V and J genes are TRBV6-5 and TRBJ1-2, with a tentative D call TRBD1 (5 bases). The CDR3 sequence is 15 residues long. Germline V gives CDR1 MNHEY, CDR2 SVGAGI. The V and J ends lost 0 bases and 0 bases respectively, with 8 bases between them. The CDR3 DNA follows: TGTGCCAGCAGTTACTCCGGGGACCCTAACTATGGCTACACCTTC. It specifies CASSYSGDPNYGYTF.

The chain couples TRBV19 to TRBJ1-5, with D possibly TRBD1 on 6 matching bases. The V and J ends lost 7 bases and 6 bases respectively, with 16 bases between them. CDR1 and CDR2 from the germline V gene are LNHDA and SQIVND (reference sequence). The length of the CDR3 is 14 residues. CDR3 nucleotides: TGTGCCAGTACCTCCTCAGGGGCGGGTCAGCCCCAGCATTTT. Translating it yields CASTSSGAGQPQHF.

The V call is TRBV7-9, the J call TRBJ2-7, with a weak D call TRBD2 (5 bases). The V gene lost 5 bases and the J gene lost 3 bases, with 23 bases spanning the gap. The length of the CDR3 is 17 residues. Germline CDR1 SEHNR, CDR2 FQNEAQ (reference sequence). CDR3 DNA: TGTGCCAGCAGCCCGCCGCGGGCCACTCAGAGTAGCTACGAGCAGTACTTC. This codes for CASSPPRATQSSYEQYF.

The chain combines TRBV10-1 with TRBJ1-1; 7 nucleotides align to TRBD1. The CDR3 runs to 14 residues. The V segment lost 7 bases and the J segment 3 bases; nucleotides outside the gene matches: 8. Germline loops: CDR1 WNHNN, CDR2 SYGVQD (reference sequence). The CDR3 nucleotides read TGCGCCAGCAAAGGGACAGCTGCTCACACTGAAGCTTTCTTT. It specifies CASKGTAAHTEAFF.

In the case of this clone: Distinct nucleotide sequences in the sample also encode this CDR3. The chain uses TRBV7-9 and TRBJ2-7; weak D call: TRBD2 (5 bases). The CDR3 extends over 12 amino acids. The germline CDR1 and CDR2 sequences are SEHNR and FQNEAQ (reference sequence). V lost 5 bases and J lost 4, with 9 bases in between. CDR3 bases: TGTGCCAGCAGCCCCCGAGGGTACGAGCAGTACTTC. Translation gives CASSPRGYEQYF.

The V and J genes are TRBV15 and TRBJ1-2; TRBD1 matches at 7 bases. V dropped 3 bases and J dropped 7; count of bases not matched to a gene: 14. CDR1 is LNHNV, CDR2 YYDKDF, per germline (reference sequence). This CDR3 region has 16 residues. For the CDR3, the DNA is TGTGCCACCAGCAGTGCATTCGGGACAGCCTCGGGTGGCTACACCTTC. Its protein product is CATSSAFGTASGGYTF.

With regard to this clone: In the same sample, other DNA sequences code for this CDR3. This chain joins TRBV28 and TRBJ2-5; no reliable D call. CDR1 is MDHEN and CDR2 is SYDVKM in the germline V gene. The CDR3 runs 11 residues. The V gene lost 4 bases and the J gene lost 5 bases, with 5 bases spanning the gap. DNA of the CDR3: TGTGCCAGCAGTTCTCGGGAGACCCAGTACTTC. Protein: CASSSRETQYF.